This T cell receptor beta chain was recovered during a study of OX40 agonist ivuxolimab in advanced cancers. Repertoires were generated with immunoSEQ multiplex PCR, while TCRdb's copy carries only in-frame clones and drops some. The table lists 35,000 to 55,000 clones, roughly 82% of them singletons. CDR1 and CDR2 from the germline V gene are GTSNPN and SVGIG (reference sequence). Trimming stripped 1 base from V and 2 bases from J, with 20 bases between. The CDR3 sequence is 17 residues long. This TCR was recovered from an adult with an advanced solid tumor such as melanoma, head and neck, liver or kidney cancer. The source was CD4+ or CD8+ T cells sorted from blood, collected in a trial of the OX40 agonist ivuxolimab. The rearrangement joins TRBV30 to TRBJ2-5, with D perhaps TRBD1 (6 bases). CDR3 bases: TGTGCCTGGAGTGCCCCCCCCAGGGGTAGGGCGCAAGAGACCCAGTACTTC. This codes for CAWSAPPRGRAQETQYF.